Here is one T cell receptor beta chain with its context. The authors produced cDNA by 5'RACE using 10-nucleotide random UMIs. TCRdb called the 5' RACE reads again in MiXCR, with one record for every CDR3 protein. The table lists 75,000 to 90,000 distinct CDR3 sequences, about 9.4% of them singletons. V gave up 8 bases and J gave up 1 base; unmatched junction bases: 20. From germline, CDR1 is DFQATT and CDR2 SNEGSKA (reference sequence). The CDR3 runs 18 residues. This specimen comes from a study of neurological immune-mediated disorders. The origin of this receptor is a man aged 35 to 55 in good health. Sequencing was carried out using PBMCs. This rearrangement joins TRBV20-1 to TRBJ2-1; 7 nucleotides line up with TRBD2. The CDR3 spells CSTPPPGSGGGSYNEQFF. As DNA, the CDR3 is TGCAGTACTCCCCCCCCAGGTAGTGGGGGGGGATCCTACAATGAGCAGTTCTTC.